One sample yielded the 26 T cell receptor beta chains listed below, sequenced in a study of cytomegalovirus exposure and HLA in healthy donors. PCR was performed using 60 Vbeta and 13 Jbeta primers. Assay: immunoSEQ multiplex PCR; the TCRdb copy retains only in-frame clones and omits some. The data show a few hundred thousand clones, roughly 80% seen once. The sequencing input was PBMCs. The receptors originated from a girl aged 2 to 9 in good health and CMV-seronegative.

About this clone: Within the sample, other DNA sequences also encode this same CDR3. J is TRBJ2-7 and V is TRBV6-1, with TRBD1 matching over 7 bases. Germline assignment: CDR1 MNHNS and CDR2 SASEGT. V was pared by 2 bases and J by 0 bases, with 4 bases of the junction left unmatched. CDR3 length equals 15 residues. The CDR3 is CASSEPGTASYEQYF. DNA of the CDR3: TGTGCCAGCAGTGAACCTGGGACAGCCTCCTACGAGCAGTACTTC.

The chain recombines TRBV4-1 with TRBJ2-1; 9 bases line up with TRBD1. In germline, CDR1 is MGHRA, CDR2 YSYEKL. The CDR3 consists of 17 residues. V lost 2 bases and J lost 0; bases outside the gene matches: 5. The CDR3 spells CASSQKQGAISYNEQFF. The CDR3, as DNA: TGCGCCAGCAGCCAAAAACAGGGGGCCATCTCCTACAATGAGCAGTTCTTC.

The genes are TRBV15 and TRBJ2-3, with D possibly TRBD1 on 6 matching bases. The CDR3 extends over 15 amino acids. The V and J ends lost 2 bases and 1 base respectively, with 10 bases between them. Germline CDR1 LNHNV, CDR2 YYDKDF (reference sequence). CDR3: CATSRRDIGTDTQYF. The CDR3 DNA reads TGTGCCACCAGCAGACGGGACATAGGCACAGATACGCAGTATTTT. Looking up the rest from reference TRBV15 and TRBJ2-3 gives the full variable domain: DAMVIQNPRYQVTQFGKPVTLSCSQTLNHNVMYWYQQKSSQAPKLLFHYYDKDFNNEADTPDNFQSRRPNTSFCFLDIRSPGLGDTAMYLCATSRRDIGTDTQYFGPGTRLTVL.

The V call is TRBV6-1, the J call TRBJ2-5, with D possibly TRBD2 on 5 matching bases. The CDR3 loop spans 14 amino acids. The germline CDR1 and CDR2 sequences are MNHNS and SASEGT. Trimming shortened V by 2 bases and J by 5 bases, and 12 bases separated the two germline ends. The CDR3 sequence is CASSEYRSGETQYF. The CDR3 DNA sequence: TGTGCCAGCAGTGAATACCGGTCGGGGGAGACCCAGTACTTC.

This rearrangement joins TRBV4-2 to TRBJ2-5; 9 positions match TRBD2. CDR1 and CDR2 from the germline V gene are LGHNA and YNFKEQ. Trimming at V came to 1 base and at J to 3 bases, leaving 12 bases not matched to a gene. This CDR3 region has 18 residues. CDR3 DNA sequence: TGTGCCAGCAGCCAAGCATCCTTTAGTGCTAGCGGGGAAGAGACCCAGTACTTC. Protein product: CASSQASFSASGEETQYF.

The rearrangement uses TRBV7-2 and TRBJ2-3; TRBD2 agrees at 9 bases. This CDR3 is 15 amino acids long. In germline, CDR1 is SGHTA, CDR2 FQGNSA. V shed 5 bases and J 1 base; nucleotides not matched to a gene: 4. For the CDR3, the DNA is TGTGCCAGCAGCCGCCCTAGCGGGGGCACAGATACGCAGTATTTT. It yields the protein CASSRPSGGTDTQYF.

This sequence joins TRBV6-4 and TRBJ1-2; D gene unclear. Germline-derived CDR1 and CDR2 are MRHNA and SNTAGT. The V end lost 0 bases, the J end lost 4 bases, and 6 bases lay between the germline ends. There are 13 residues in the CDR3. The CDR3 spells CASSDSGLYGYTF. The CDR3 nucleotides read TGTGCCAGCAGTGACTCCGGACTCTATGGCTACACCTTC.

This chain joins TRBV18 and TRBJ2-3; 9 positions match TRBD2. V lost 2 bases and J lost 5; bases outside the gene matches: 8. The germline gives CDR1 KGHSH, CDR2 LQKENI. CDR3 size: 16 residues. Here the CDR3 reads CASSPTGTSFVDTQYF. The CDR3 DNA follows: TGTGCCAGCTCACCAACCGGGACTAGCTTTGTAGATACGCAGTATTTT.

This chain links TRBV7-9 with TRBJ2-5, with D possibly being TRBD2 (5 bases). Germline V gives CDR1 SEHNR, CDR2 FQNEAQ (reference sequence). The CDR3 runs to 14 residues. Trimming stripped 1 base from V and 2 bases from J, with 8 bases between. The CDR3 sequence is CASSLVGEQETQYF. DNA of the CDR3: TGTGCCAGCAGCTTAGTGGGAGAACAAGAGACCCAGTACTTC.

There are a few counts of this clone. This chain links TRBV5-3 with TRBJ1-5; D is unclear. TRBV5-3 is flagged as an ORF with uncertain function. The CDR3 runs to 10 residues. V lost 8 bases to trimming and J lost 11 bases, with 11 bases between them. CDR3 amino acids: CARSSEAQHF. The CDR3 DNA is TGTGCCAGGTCCTCGGAGGCCCAGCATTTT.

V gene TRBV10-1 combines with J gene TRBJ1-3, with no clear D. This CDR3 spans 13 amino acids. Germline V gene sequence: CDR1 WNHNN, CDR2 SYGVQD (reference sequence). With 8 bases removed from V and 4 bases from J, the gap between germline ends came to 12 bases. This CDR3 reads CASAPGLGNTIYF. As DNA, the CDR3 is TGCGCCAGCGCACCCGGACTGGGAAACACCATATATTTT.

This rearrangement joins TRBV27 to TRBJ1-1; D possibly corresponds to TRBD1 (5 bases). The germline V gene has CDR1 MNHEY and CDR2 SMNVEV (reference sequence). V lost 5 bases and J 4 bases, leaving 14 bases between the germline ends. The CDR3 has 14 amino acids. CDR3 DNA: TGTGCCAGCAGTCCGGTGACAGCGGGCACTGAAGCTTTCTTT. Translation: CASSPVTAGTEAFF.

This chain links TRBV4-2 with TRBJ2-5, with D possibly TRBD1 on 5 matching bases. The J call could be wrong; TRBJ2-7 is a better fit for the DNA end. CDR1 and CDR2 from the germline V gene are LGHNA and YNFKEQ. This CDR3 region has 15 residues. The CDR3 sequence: CASSQGPLGVYEQYF. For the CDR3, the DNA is TGTGCCAGCAGCCAGGGGCCGCTAGGGGTCTACGAGCAGTACTTC.

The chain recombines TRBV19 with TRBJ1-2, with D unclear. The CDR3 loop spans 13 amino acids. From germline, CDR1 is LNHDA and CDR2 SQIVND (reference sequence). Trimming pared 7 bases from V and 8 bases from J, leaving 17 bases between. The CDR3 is CASTPWREGGYTF. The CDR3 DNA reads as TGTGCCAGTACCCCCTGGAGGGAAGGCGGCTACACCTTC.

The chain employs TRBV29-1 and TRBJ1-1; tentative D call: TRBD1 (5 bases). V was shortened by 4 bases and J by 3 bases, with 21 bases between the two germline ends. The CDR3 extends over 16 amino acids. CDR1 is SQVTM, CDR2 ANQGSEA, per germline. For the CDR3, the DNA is TGCAGCGTTGCCGATTTTGGAAGGGGTTGGCACACTGAAGCTTTCTTT. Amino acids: CSVADFGRGWHTEAFF. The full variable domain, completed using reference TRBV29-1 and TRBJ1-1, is SAVISQKPSRDICQRGTSLTIQCQVDSQVTMMFWYRQQPGQSLTLIATANQGSEATYESGFVIDKFPISRPNLTFSTLTVSNMSPEDSSIYLCSVADFGRGWHTEAFFGQGTRLTVV.

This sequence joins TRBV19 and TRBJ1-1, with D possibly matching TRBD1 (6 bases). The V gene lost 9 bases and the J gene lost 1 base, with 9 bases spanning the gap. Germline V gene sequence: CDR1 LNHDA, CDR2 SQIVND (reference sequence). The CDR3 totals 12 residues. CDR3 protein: CASLQGNTEAFF. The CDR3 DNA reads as TGTGCCAGCCTACAGGGGAACACTGAAGCTTTCTTT.

In DNA, the CDR3 is TGTGCCAGCTCACTAGGGACAGCCAACTATGGCTACACCTTC. It codes for CASSLGTANYGYTF. The chain carries TRBV18 and TRBJ1-2; 7 nucleotides line up with TRBD1. This CDR3 is built from 14 residues. V dropped 4 bases and J dropped 2; count of bases not matched to a gene: 4. The germline V gene has CDR1 KGHSH and CDR2 LQKENI.

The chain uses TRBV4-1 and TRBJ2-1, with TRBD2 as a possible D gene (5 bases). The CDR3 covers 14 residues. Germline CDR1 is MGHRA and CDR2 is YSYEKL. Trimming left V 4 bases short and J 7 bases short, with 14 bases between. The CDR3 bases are TGCGCCAGCAGCCCTCAGTTGAGGGAAAATGAGCAGTTCTTC. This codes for CASSPQLRENEQFF.

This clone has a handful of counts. The CDR3 reads CASRSSGNAEQYF. CDR3 sequence (DNA): TGTGCCAGCAGGTCTAGCGGGAATGCCGAGCAGTACTTC. This rearrangement joins TRBV6-1 to TRBJ2-7; 9 bases are shared with TRBD2. The V gene's germline CDR1 is MNHNS and CDR2 SASEGT. V lost 6 bases and J lost 6; bases outside the gene matches: 6. The CDR3 runs to 13 residues.

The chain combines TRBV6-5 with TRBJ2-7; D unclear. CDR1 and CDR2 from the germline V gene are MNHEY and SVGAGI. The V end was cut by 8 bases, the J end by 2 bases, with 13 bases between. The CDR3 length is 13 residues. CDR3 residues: CASGVTYPYEQYF. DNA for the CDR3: TGTGCCAGCGGAGTGACCTACCCCTACGAGCAGTACTTC.

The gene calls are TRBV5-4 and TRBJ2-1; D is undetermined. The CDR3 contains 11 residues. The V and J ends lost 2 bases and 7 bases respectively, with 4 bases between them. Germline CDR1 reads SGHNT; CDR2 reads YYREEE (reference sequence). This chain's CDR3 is CASSFQNEQFF. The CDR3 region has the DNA TGTGCCAGCAGCTTCCAGAATGAGCAGTTCTTC.

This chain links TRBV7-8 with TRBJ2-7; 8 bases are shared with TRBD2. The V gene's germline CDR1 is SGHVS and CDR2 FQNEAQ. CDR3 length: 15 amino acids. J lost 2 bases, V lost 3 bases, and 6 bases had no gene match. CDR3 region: CASSFLLAGTYEQYF. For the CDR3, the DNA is TGTGCCAGCAGCTTTCTGCTAGCGGGTACCTACGAGCAGTACTTC.

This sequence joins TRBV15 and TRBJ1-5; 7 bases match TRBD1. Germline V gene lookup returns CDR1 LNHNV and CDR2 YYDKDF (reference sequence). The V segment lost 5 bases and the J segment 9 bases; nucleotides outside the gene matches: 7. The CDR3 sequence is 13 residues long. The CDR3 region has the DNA TGTGCCACCAGCTCTCAACAGGGGACGCCCCAGCATTTT. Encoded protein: CATSSQQGTPQHF.

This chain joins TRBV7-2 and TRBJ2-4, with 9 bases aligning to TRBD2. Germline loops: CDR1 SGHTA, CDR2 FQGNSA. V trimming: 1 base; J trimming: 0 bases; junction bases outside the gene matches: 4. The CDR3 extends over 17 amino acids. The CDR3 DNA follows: TGTGCCAGCAGCTTAGGGGGACTAGCAGCAGCCAAAAACATTCAGTACTTC. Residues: CASSLGGLAAAKNIQYF.

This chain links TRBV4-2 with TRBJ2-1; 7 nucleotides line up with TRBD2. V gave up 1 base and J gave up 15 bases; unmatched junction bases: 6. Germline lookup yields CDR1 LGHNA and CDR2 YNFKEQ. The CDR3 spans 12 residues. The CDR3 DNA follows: TGTGCCAGCAGCCAAGCGCGGGAGACGGCGTTCTTC. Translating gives CASSQARETAFF.

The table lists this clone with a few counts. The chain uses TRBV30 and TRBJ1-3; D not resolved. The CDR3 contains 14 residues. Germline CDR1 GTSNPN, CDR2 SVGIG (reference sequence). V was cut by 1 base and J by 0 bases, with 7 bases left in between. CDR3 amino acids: CAWSALYSGNTIYF. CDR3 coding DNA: TGTGCCTGGAGTGCTCTGTACTCTGGAAACACCATATATTTT. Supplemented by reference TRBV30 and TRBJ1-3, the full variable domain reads SQTIHQWPATLVQPVGSPLSLECTVEGTSNPNLYWYRQAAGRGLQLLFYSVGIGQISSEVPQNLSASRPQDRQFILSSKKLLLSDSGFYLCAWSALYSGNTIYFGEGSWLTVV.